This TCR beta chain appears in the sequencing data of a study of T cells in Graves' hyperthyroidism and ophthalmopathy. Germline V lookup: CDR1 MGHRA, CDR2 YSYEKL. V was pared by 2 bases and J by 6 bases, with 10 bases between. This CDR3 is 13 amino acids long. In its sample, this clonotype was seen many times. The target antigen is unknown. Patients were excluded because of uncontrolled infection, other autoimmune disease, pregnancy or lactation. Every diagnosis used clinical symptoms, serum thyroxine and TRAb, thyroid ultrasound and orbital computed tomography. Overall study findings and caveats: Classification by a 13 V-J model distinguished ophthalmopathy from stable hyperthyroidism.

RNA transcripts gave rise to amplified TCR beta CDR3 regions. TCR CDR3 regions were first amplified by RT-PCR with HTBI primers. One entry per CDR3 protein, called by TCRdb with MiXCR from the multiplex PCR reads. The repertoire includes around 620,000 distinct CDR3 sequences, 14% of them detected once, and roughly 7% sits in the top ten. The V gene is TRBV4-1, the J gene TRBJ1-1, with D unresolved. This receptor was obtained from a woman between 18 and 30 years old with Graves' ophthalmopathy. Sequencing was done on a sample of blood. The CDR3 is CASSQSSRSEAFF. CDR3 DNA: TGCGCCAGCAGCCAATCGAGCAGGTCTGAAGCTTTCTTT.